The next 5 T cell receptor beta chains were all read from a single sample in a study of metastatic and nonmetastatic thyroid tumors. TCRdb re-called the PCR reads with MiXCR. The table has roughly 6,200 clones, around 30% seen once. Nobody among the patients had been given any treatment before thyroid surgery. The specimen was adjacent normal tissue. These receptor sequences come from a female donor with papillary thyroid cancer or a benign thyroid nodule (not recorded which). Some clones in this sample may be carry-over from other donors' samples.

V and J are TRBV30 and TRBJ1-2; a possible D gene is TRBD1 (5 bases). CDR3 length equals 16 residues. Per germline, CDR1 GTSNPN and CDR2 SVGIG (reference sequence). V shed 2 bases and J shed 10 bases, with 26 bases lying between them. The CDR3 nucleotides read TGTGCCTGGAGTCAGAGTCCCGGGGCCCTCCCCCTCCCCTACACCTTC. Translation: CAWSQSPGALPLPYTF.

This sequence joins TRBV25-1 and TRBJ2-7; 9 nucleotides agree with TRBD1. Germline V CDR1 and CDR2: MGHDK, SYGVNS. The CDR3 consists of 13 residues. V shed 6 bases, J shed 4 bases, and the junction held 4 bases outside the gene matches. The CDR3 here is CASRFGTGYEQYF. The CDR3 DNA reads as TGTGCCAGCAGGTTCGGGACAGGGTACGAGCAGTACTTC.

This clone was seen a handful of times. The genes are TRBV11-1 and TRBJ2-7; D is uncertain. Germline V gene lookup returns CDR1 SGHAT and CDR2 FQDESV (reference sequence). Trimming stripped 1 base from V and 0 bases from J, with 7 bases between. The CDR3 totals 14 residues. The CDR3 DNA reads as TGTGCCAGCAGCTTAGGACGTAACTCCTACGAGCAGTACTTC. Amino acid sequence: CASSLGRNSYEQYF.

This clone was detected only a few times. The chain carries TRBV4-2 and TRBJ2-7; tentative D call: TRBD1 (6 bases). V dropped 1 base and J dropped 3 bases, with 13 bases sitting between them. The CDR3 length is 15 residues. Germline V gene lookup returns CDR1 LGHNA and CDR2 YNFKEQ. CDR3 coding DNA: TGTGCCAGCAGCCAAGTTAGTCGAGGGGGCTACGAGCAGTACTTC. This encodes CASSQVSRGGYEQYF.

By share of the sample, this clone is large. The chain uses TRBV9 and TRBJ1-4, with 9 bases fitting TRBD1. The CDR3 totals 14 residues. The V gene's germline CDR1 is SGDLS and CDR2 YYNGEE. The V and J ends lost 4 bases and 7 bases, in that order; junction bases with no gene match: 5. For the CDR3, the DNA is TGTGCCAGCAGCACCGGGACAGGGAGTGAAAAACTGTTTTTT. Translation gives CASSTGTGSEKLFF.